This TCR beta chain derives from a study of a mutant IDH1 vaccine in newly diagnosed glioma. General study findings and limits: Of all patients, around 93% showed vaccine-induced immune responses.

Indicated time point: week 23, last vaccination. All doses held 300 ug of mutant IDH1 20-mer peptide, with topical imiquimod. V gave up 1 base and J gave up 5 bases, with 18 bases separating them. The CDR3 is 16 residues long. This clone was seen a single time. Its specificity is unknown. Assay: immunoSEQ multiplex PCR; the TCRdb copy retains only in-frame clones and omits some. The profile covers around 60,000 clones, with about 85% appearing a single time and less than 5% taken by the ten largest. The source of this sequence is a man younger than 40 with glioma. The source was PBMCs, collected from a glioma patient whose treatment included an IDH1 peptide vaccine. The V gene is TRBV23-1, the J gene TRBJ2-7; tentatively, D is TRBD1 or TRBD2 (6 bases each). TRBV23-1 is an ORF, and what it does is uncertain. DNA for the CDR3: TGCGCCAGCAGTCAATGGAATGGGGGGCGCCGTCACGAGCAGTACTTC. It translates to CASSQWNGGRRHEQYF.